At least ten counts were recorded for the clone carrying this TCR beta chain. The germline CDR1 and CDR2 sequences are SGHTA and FQGNSA. This CDR3 is 15 amino acids long. Between the trimmed V and J ends, which lost 4 bases and 0 bases, there was a span of 12 bases. Axillary draining lymph nodes of breast cancer patients supplied the node samples. TCRdb re-called the multiplex PCR reads through MiXCR, storing one row per CDR3 protein. The sample contains about 200,000 distinct CDR3 sequences, 31% of which appear only once. This sample was included in a study of breast tumors, draining lymph nodes, adjacent tissues.

The clonotype originates from a female donor with breast cancer. Some clones in this sample may be carry-over from other donors' samples. The genes are TRBV7-2 and TRBJ2-5; D possibly corresponds to TRBD2 (5 bases). Sequencing used axillary lymph node tissue. CDR3: CASSSATGDQETQYF. In DNA, the CDR3 is TGTGCCAGCAGCTCCGCGACCGGGGACCAAGAGACCCAGTACTTC.